The 21 T cell receptor beta chains in this list originate from one sample, sequenced in a study of cytomegalovirus exposure and HLA in healthy donors. Clones were sequenced by immunoSEQ multiplex PCR, and TCRdb holds only the in-frame ones, with some missing. The data contain approximately 150,000 clones, approximately 86% of them singletons. Specimen: PBMCs. The receptors were sampled from a man younger than 30 in good health and CMV-seropositive.

The rearrangement uses TRBV5-4 and TRBJ1-4; D gene unclear. Germline V CDR1 and CDR2: SGHNT, YYREEE (reference sequence). This CDR3 region has 14 residues. Trimming pared 3 bases from V and 6 bases from J, leaving 12 bases between. Here the CDR3 reads CASSSRDLDEKLFF. CDR3 DNA: TGTGCCAGCAGCTCCCGGGATTTAGATGAAAAACTGTTTTTT.

This clone was detected only a few times. The chain links TRBV13 to TRBJ2-7; 7 bases are shared with TRBD2. The CDR3 contains 12 residues. V trimming: 6 bases; J trimming: 3 bases; junction bases outside the gene matches: 2. Germline V gene sequence: CDR1 PRHDT, CDR2 FYEKMQ (reference sequence). CDR3 in DNA: TGTGCCAGCAGTCCGGGGGGCTACGAGCAGTACTTC. Its protein is CASSPGGYEQYF.

This chain uses TRBV5-1 with TRBJ2-7; possible D gene TRBD1, 5 bases. Trimming left V 0 bases short and J 3 bases short, with 7 bases between. The germline gives CDR1 SGHRS, CDR2 YFSETQ. This CDR3 has 13 residues. The CDR3 loop is CASSLDRSYEQYF. The CDR3 DNA follows: TGCGCCAGCAGCTTGGACAGGAGCTACGAGCAGTACTTC.

This chain uses TRBV13 with TRBJ2-5; 9 bases are a match to TRBD2. V lost 0 bases, J lost 1 base, and 3 bases stayed unmatched. Per the germline V gene, CDR1 is PRHDT and CDR2 is FYEKMQ (reference sequence). CDR3 length equals 16 residues. CDR3 loop: CASSLGLAGIQETQYF. The CDR3 nucleotides read TGTGCCAGCAGCTTAGGCCTAGCGGGGATCCAAGAGACCCAGTACTTC.

V gene TRBV5-1 combines with J gene TRBJ2-4, with TRBD2 as a possible D gene (5 bases). Germline V gives CDR1 SGHRS, CDR2 YFSETQ. V gave up 0 bases and J gave up 0 bases, with 25 bases separating them. The CDR3 is 21 residues long. CDR3 region: CASSLGDFTGLTPRAKNIQYF. The DNA of the CDR3 is TGCGCCAGCAGCTTGGGTGACTTCACCGGACTGACCCCTCGAGCCAAAAACATTCAGTACTTC. The whole variable domain, filled in from reference TRBV5-1 and TRBJ2-4, reads KAGVTQTPRYLIKTRGQQVTLSCSPISGHRSVSWYQQTPGQGLQFLFEYFSETQRNKGNFPGRFSGRQFSNSRSEMNVSTLELGDSALYLCASSLGDFTGLTPRAKNIQYFGAGTRLSVL.

The V call is TRBV11-2, the J call TRBJ1-4; 9 nucleotides match TRBD1. Germline trimming cut 3 bases from V and 8 bases from J; bases unmatched to any gene: 7. CDR3 length: 15 residues. CDR1 and CDR2 from the germline V gene are SGHAT and FQNNGV. CDR3 in amino acids: CASSLGDRDQEKLFF. Written as DNA, the CDR3 is TGTGCCAGCAGCTTGGGGGACAGGGATCAAGAAAAACTGTTTTTT.

This rearrangement joins TRBV27 to TRBJ2-3; TRBD1 aligns across 9 bases. Germline trimming cut 6 bases from V and 3 bases from J; bases unmatched to any gene: 7. CDR1 is MNHEY and CDR2 is SMNVEV in the germline V gene (reference sequence). This CDR3 has 15 amino acids. CDR3 region: CASSPNRGLTDTQYF. The CDR3 DNA is TGTGCCAGCAGCCCCAACAGGGGGCTGACAGATACGCAGTATTTT.

The chain recombines TRBV27 with TRBJ2-3; 11 positions match TRBD1. The CDR3 contains 18 residues. Per germline, CDR1 MNHEY and CDR2 SMNVEV (reference sequence). V was clipped by 0 bases and J by 4 bases; unmatched bases: 9. CDR3 nucleotide sequence: TGTGCCAGCAGTTTATCAGCCCCAACGGGACAGGGGGCAGATACGCAGTATTTT. Residues: CASSLSAPTGQGADTQYF.

The V call is TRBV7-9, the J call TRBJ1-2; TRBD1 is a possible D gene (5 bases). CDR1 is SEHNR, CDR2 FQNEAQ, per germline (reference sequence). V lost 4 bases and J 1 base, leaving 19 bases between the germline ends. This CDR3 is 17 amino acids long. CDR3 loop: CASSSWDGGSFNYGYTF. DNA for the CDR3: TGTGCCAGCAGCTCTTGGGACGGAGGGTCCTTTAACTATGGCTACACCTTC. The entire variable domain, with the rest obtained from reference TRBV7-9 and TRBJ1-2, is as follows: DTGVSQNPRHKITKRGQNVTFRCDPISEHNRLYWYRQTLGQGPEFLTYFQNEAQLEKSRLLSDRFSAERPKGSFSTLEIQRTEQGDSAMYLCASSSWDGGSFNYGYTFGSGTRLTVV.

This chain's CDR3 is CASSVERDTEAFF. CDR3 DNA: TGTGCCAGCAGCGTAGAACGGGACACTGAAGCTTTCTTT. V is TRBV9 and J is TRBJ1-1; D unresolved. V was shortened by 0 bases and J by 3 bases, with 6 bases between the two germline ends. The CDR3 is made up of 13 amino acids. Germline loops: CDR1 SGDLS, CDR2 YYNGEE. Drawing the rest from reference TRBV9 and TRBJ1-1, the complete variable domain is DSGVTQTPKHLITATGQRVTLRCSPRSGDLSVYWYQQSLDQGLQFLIQYYNGEERAKGNILERFSAQQFPDLHSELNLSSLELGDSALYFCASSVERDTEAFFGQGTRLTVV.

The V and J genes are TRBV6-6 and TRBJ2-7, with 9 bases aligning to TRBD2. This CDR3 comprises 16 residues. V was clipped by 4 bases and J by 8 bases; unmatched bases: 15. Per the germline V gene, CDR1 is MNHNY and CDR2 is SVGAGI (reference sequence). This CDR3 is CASSSPSTSGVNQQYF. The CDR3, as DNA: TGTGCCAGCAGTTCTCCATCGACTAGCGGAGTAAATCAGCAGTACTTC.

This clone appeared a single time. Other DNA sequences in the same sample also yield this CDR3. The chain carries TRBV25-1 and TRBJ2-7; D not resolved. The germline CDR1 and CDR2 sequences are MGHDK and SYGVNS. Trimming left V 4 bases short and J 1 base short, with 5 bases between. CDR3 length: 12 residues. The CDR3 DNA follows: TGTGCCAGCAGTGGGCCTTCCTACGAGCAGTACTTC. It translates to CASSGPSYEQYF.

The CDR3 spells CASSPLDRDVSNQPQHF. The CDR3 DNA follows: TGTGCCAGCTCACCGCTAGACAGGGACGTTTCCAATCAGCCCCAGCATTTT. The chain combines TRBV18 with TRBJ1-5, with 7 nucleotides matching TRBD1. The CDR3 consists of 17 residues. Germline lookup yields CDR1 KGHSH and CDR2 LQKENI. With V trimmed by 3 bases and J by 3 bases, 11 bases remained unmatched.

J is TRBJ1-5 and V is TRBV28; 10 bases match TRBD1. From germline, CDR1 is MDHEN and CDR2 SYDVKM. The CDR3 sequence is 15 residues long. Germline trimming cut 5 bases from V and 7 bases from J; bases unmatched to any gene: 8. CDR3 nucleotides: TGTGCCAGCAGTCCCTACGACAGGGGGCGACAGCCCCAGCATTTT. Translated: CASSPYDRGRQPQHF. Supplemented by reference TRBV28 and TRBJ1-5, the full variable domain reads DVKVTQSSRYLVKRTGEKVFLECVQDMDHENMFWYRQDPGLGLRLIYFSYDVKMKEKGDIPEGYSVSREKKERFSLILESASTNQTSMYLCASSPYDRGRQPQHFGDGTRLSIL.

This chain links TRBV7-3 with TRBJ1-5; D gene ambiguous. V was clipped by 5 bases and J by 1 base, with 6 bases between them. The CDR3 length is 13 residues. Germline assignment: CDR1 SGHTA and CDR2 FQGTGA. CDR3 loop: CASSPSSNQPQHF. The CDR3 DNA is TGTGCCAGCAGCCCGTCCAGCAATCAGCCCCAGCATTTT. Full variable domain (missing parts from reference TRBV7-3 and TRBJ1-5): GAGVSQTPSNKVTEKGKYVELRCDPISGHTALYWYRQSLGQGPEFLIYFQGTGAADDSGLPNDRFFAVRPEGSVSTLKIQRTERGDSAVYLCASSPSSNQPQHFGDGTRLSIL.

The rearrangement links TRBV9 to TRBJ2-1; D is unclear. Trimming removed 3 bases from V and 1 base from J, with 14 bases in between. The V gene's germline CDR1 is SGDLS and CDR2 YYNGEE. The CDR3 has 16 residues. This CDR3 reads CASSAHGANSYNEQFF. The CDR3 DNA follows: TGTGCCAGCAGCGCTCACGGTGCCAATTCCTACAATGAGCAGTTCTTC.

This chain joins TRBV30 and TRBJ1-1; D remains unclear. The CDR3 is made up of 13 amino acids. Trimming took 2 bases from V and 3 from J, leaving 10 bases between them. CDR1 is GTSNPN, CDR2 SVGIG, per germline (reference sequence). CDR3 nucleotides: TGTGCCTGGAGTCCCCAGTCCTACACTGAAGCTTTCTTT. Encoded protein: CAWSPQSYTEAFF.

The chain joins TRBV2 to TRBJ2-2; 10 positions agree with TRBD1. The CDR3 loop spans 15 amino acids. Germline-derived CDR1 and CDR2 are SNHLY and FYNNEI. V was clipped by 6 bases and J by 4 bases; unmatched bases: 5. The CDR3 region is CASRDRGSGTGELFF. CDR3 in DNA: TGTGCCAGCAGGGACAGGGGGAGCGGCACCGGGGAGCTGTTTTTT.

The genes are TRBV7-7 and TRBJ2-1; TRBD2 matches 15 bases. The CDR3 contains 16 residues. Germline assignment: CDR1 SSHAT and CDR2 FNYEAQ (reference sequence). Trimming removed 5 bases from V and 9 bases from J; junction bases left unmatched: 8. CDR3 nucleotides: TGTGCCAGCAGCCCGGGACTAGCGGGAGGAGGTGGTGAGCAGTTCTTC. Translation gives CASSPGLAGGGGEQFF. Full variable domain (remainder filled in from reference TRBV7-7 and TRBJ2-1): GAGVSQSPRYKVTKRGQDVTLRCDPISSHATLYWYQQALGQGPEFLTYFNYEAQPDKSGLPSDRFSAERPEGSISTLTIQRTEQRDSAMYRCASSPGLAGGGGEQFFGPGTRLTVL.

This chain joins TRBV4-2 and TRBJ2-7, with TRBD2 matching 11 bases. CDR1 is LGHNA and CDR2 is YNFKEQ in the germline V gene. This CDR3 has 15 residues. The V gene end was trimmed by 0 bases and the J gene end by 3 bases; junction bases not matched to a gene: 1. DNA of the CDR3: TGTGCCAGCAGCCAAGAAACTAGCGGGGGCTACGAGCAGTACTTC. Amino acid sequence: CASSQETSGGYEQYF.

This chain uses TRBV12-5 with TRBJ2-3; unclear D gene. Germline CDR1 LGHNT, CDR2 FRNRAP. Trimming removed 2 bases at V and 3 bases at J, with 9 bases between. The CDR3 is 14 residues long. The CDR3 is CASGLPPQTDTQYF. The CDR3 coding sequence is TGTGCTAGTGGTTTGCCCCCCCAAACAGATACGCAGTATTTT.